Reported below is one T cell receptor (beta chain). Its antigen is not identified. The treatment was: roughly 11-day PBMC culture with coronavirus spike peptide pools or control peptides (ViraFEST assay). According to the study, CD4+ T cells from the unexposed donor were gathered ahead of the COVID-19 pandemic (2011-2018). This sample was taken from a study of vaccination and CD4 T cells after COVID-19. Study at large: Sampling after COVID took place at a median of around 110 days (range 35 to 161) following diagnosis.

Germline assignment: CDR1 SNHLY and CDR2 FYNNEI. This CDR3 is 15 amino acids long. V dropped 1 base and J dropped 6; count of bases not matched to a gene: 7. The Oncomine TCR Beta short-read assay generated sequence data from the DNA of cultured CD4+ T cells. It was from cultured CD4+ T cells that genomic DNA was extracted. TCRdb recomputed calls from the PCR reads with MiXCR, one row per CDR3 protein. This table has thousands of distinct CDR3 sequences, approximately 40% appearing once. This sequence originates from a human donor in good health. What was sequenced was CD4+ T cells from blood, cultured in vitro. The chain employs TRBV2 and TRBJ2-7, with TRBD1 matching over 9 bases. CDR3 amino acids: CASSEGGQGPLEQYF. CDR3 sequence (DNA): TGTGCCAGCAGTGAAGGTGGACAGGGGCCTCTCGAGCAGTACTTC.